The 7 T cell receptor beta chains below all came from one sample that was sequenced in a study of blood T cell repertoires in COVID-19. The table came from immunoSEQ multiplex PCR; TCRdb's copy has only in-frame clones and leaves some out. The sample consists of around 300,000 clones, 80% to 90% of them appearing once. Sequencing used peripheral blood. Receptors originate from a woman in her 70s with acute or convalescent COVID-19.

The rearrangement links TRBV6-5 to TRBJ1-2; unclear D gene. CDR1 is MNHEY, CDR2 SVGAGI, per germline. V shed 4 bases and J shed 3 bases, with 9 bases lying between them. This CDR3 comprises 13 residues. Here the CDR3 DNA reads TGTGCCAGCAGTTTTGGCACATACTATGGCTACACCTTC. Protein: CASSFGTYYGYTF.

The V gene is TRBV5-4, the J gene TRBJ2-3; TRBD1 matches 10 bases. Trimming took 4 bases from V and 4 from J; bases not matched to a gene: 9. The CDR3 totals 16 residues. Germline V lookup: CDR1 SGHNT, CDR2 YYREEE (reference sequence). The CDR3 is CASSPGTGAGADTQYF. The CDR3 DNA sequence: TGTGCCAGCAGCCCCGGGACAGGGGCCGGGGCAGATACGCAGTATTTT.

This clone appeared a single time. The junction departs from the called germline gene at one end, perhaps through a read error. This chain joins TRBV29-1 and TRBJ2-1; the D gene is possibly TRBD2 (7 bases). The CDR3 spans 14 residues. Germline-derived CDR1 and CDR2 are SQVTM and ANQGSEA. The CDR3 loop is CSVEDRGAYNEQFF. DNA of the CDR3: TGCAGCGTTGAGGATCGGGGGGCCTATAATGAGCAGTTCTTC.

The rearrangement joins TRBV6-1 to TRBJ2-7; TRBD1 matches 9 bases. This CDR3 has 17 residues. V shed 3 bases, J shed 2 bases, and the junction held 11 bases outside the gene matches. Germline V gene lookup returns CDR1 MNHNS and CDR2 SASEGT. CDR3 loop: CASSDLIRTGVTYEQYF. The CDR3 DNA reads as TGTGCCAGCAGTGATCTCATTAGGACAGGGGTCACCTACGAGCAGTACTTC.

A single count supports this clone. This chain joins TRBV3-1 (or the pseudogene TRBV3-2) and TRBJ2-3; possibly TRBD2 for D (6 bases). Germline CDR1 is LGHDT and CDR2 is YNNKEL (reference sequence). This CDR3 contains 15 residues. With 4 bases removed from V and 2 bases from J, the gap between germline ends came to 13 bases. The CDR3 is CASSPGTSYTDTQYF. The DNA of the CDR3 is TGTGCCAGCAGCCCCGGGACTTCTTACACAGATACGCAGTATTTT.

V is TRBV5-1 and J is TRBJ1-5; 7 nucleotides match TRBD1. The CDR3 runs 15 residues. V shed 0 bases, J shed 5 bases, and the junction held 5 bases outside the gene matches. CDR1 and CDR2 from the germline V gene are SGHRS and YFSETQ. The CDR3 DNA reads as TGCGCCAGCAGCTTGGCCGGGACAGAGCATCAGCCCCAGCATTTT. Its translation: CASSLAGTEHQPQHF.

This clone came up a few times. V is TRBV6-5 and J is TRBJ2-1; no clear D. CDR1 and CDR2 (germline): MNHEY, SVGAGI. The CDR3 spans 14 residues. Trimming removed 6 bases from V and 0 bases from J, with 9 bases in between. DNA of the CDR3: TGTGCCAGCAGGTCTATTAGCTCCTACAATGAGCAGTTCTTC. It specifies CASRSISSYNEQFF.